Each of the 31 T cell receptor beta chains below was sequenced from the same sample in a study of T cell responses to AZD1222 COVID-19 vaccine. Sequencing was performed with immunoSEQ multiplex PCR; in TCRdb, only in-frame clones are kept and a portion is missing. The sample has about 150,000 clones; around 90% are singletons. Specimen: peripheral blood, collected on day 0 of AZD1222 vaccination. All receptors derive from an adult in good health.

The chain employs TRBV7-3 and TRBJ1-2; no reliable D call. This CDR3 is built from 12 residues. Germline V CDR1 and CDR2: SGHTA, FQGTGA. V lost 2 bases and J lost 8, with 9 bases in between. CDR3 coding DNA: TGTGCCAGCAGCTTAGAGAGCGGAGGCTACACCTTC. Translated, it gives CASSLESGGYTF.

The table lists this clone with a count of one. The chain has TRBV2 and TRBJ1-1; perhaps TRBD1 as D (5 bases). CDR3 size: 12 residues. Germline V gene data show CDR1 as SNHLY and CDR2 as FYNNEI. Trimming cost V 7 bases and J 5 bases, with 11 bases left between them. The CDR3 nucleotides read TGTGCCAGCACGGACACGGGAACTGAAGCTTTCTTT. Protein: CASTDTGTEAFF.

The chain couples TRBV5-4 to TRBJ1-3, with 8 bases lining up with TRBD1. Unmatched junction bases numbered 7, after V lost 4 bases and J lost 4 bases. The germline V gene encodes CDR1 SGHNT and CDR2 YYREEE (reference sequence). The CDR3 runs to 15 residues. CDR3 residues: CASSTQGAAGNTIYF. CDR3 nucleotide sequence: TGTGCCAGCAGCACCCAGGGGGCAGCAGGAAACACCATATATTTT.

The V and J genes are TRBV19 and TRBJ2-1; TRBD2 matches at 9 bases. V lost 5 bases and J lost 5; bases outside the gene matches: 16. This CDR3 comprises 18 residues. The V gene's germline CDR1 is LNHDA and CDR2 SQIVND (reference sequence). The CDR3 region is CASSSTRLAARLNNEQFF. CDR3 DNA sequence: TGTGCCAGTAGTTCTACCCGACTAGCGGCAAGATTAAACAATGAGCAGTTCTTC.

The rearrangement uses TRBV28 and TRBJ1-2; 7 nucleotides align to TRBD1. This CDR3 has 14 residues. Trimming at V came to 5 bases and at J to 2 bases, leaving 5 bases not matched to a gene. Germline V lookup: CDR1 MDHEN, CDR2 SYDVKM. The CDR3 coding sequence is TGTGCCAGCAGTCCGTCAGGGGGAAACTATGGCTACACCTTC. Encoded protein: CASSPSGGNYGYTF.

This chain uses TRBV6-1 with TRBJ2-2, with D tentatively TRBD2 (7 bases). This CDR3 has 14 amino acids. V shed 11 bases and J shed 4 bases, with 17 bases lying between them. In germline, CDR1 is MNHNS, CDR2 SASEGT. DNA for the CDR3: TGTGCCGCATACGGGGGGCGAGGCACCGGGGAGCTGTTTTTT. This encodes CAAYGGRGTGELFF.

J is TRBJ1-6 and V is TRBV6-5; D call uncertain. CDR3 length: 15 amino acids. V was clipped by 7 bases and J by 3 bases, with 13 bases between them. CDR1 and CDR2 (germline): MNHEY, SVGAGI. CDR3 region: CASILLGGYNSPLHF. Here the CDR3 DNA reads TGTGCCAGCATCCTCTTGGGTGGCTATAATTCACCCCTCCACTTT.

The chain links TRBV15 to TRBJ1-2; D is perhaps TRBD1 (5 bases). Per the germline V gene, CDR1 is LNHNV and CDR2 is YYDKDF (reference sequence). The CDR3 length is 16 residues. Trimming left V 0 bases short and J 7 bases short, with 18 bases between. CDR3 region: CATSRDLSLGVGGYTF. CDR3 bases: TGTGCCACCAGCAGAGATCTCTCACTGGGGGTCGGTGGCTACACCTTC.

The chain recombines TRBV27 with TRBJ2-7, with D perhaps TRBD2 (7 bases). There are 13 residues in the CDR3. The V and J ends lost 4 bases and 4 bases respectively, with 11 bases between them. Germline CDR1 and CDR2: MNHEY and SMNVEV (reference sequence). CDR3: CASSYGGRYEQYF. The CDR3 nucleotides read TGTGCCAGCAGTTACGGGGGGCGGTACGAGCAGTACTTC.

V gene TRBV10-3 combines with J gene TRBJ1-1; D call uncertain. The germline V gene encodes CDR1 ENHRY and CDR2 SYGVKD. The CDR3 runs 15 residues. The germline V and J ends were trimmed by 2 bases and 0 bases, with 10 bases remaining between them. This CDR3 is CAISEHHGLNTEAFF. The CDR3 DNA follows: TGTGCCATCAGTGAGCATCACGGGTTGAACACTGAAGCTTTCTTT.

V gene TRBV30 combines with J gene TRBJ1-2; 10 bases map to TRBD1. In germline, CDR1 is GTSNPN, CDR2 SVGIG (reference sequence). Trimming took 2 bases from V and 8 from J; bases not matched to a gene: 8. The CDR3 spans 14 residues. The CDR3 bases are TGTGCCTGGAGTCACGGACAGGGGGTAGGAGGCTACACCTTC. Its translation: CAWSHGQGVGGYTF.

This clone was seen only once. The chain joins TRBV9 to TRBJ1-3, with D uncertain. The CDR3 extends over 13 amino acids. Germline assignment: CDR1 SGDLS and CDR2 YYNGEE. V lost 4 bases to trimming and J lost 4 bases, with 9 bases between them. The CDR3 DNA follows: TGTGCCAGCAGCTCACGAGGGGGAAACACCATATATTTT. This codes for CASSSRGGNTIYF.

CDR3: CASSLGTGGENSYEQYF. Written as DNA, the CDR3 is TGTGCCAGCAGCTTAGGGACAGGGGGCGAGAACTCCTACGAGCAGTACTTC. V gene TRBV7-3 combines with J gene TRBJ2-7, with 12 bases identical to TRBD1. This CDR3 spans 17 amino acids. The germline V gene has CDR1 SGHTA and CDR2 FQGTGA. V shed 2 bases, J shed 0 bases, and the junction held 5 bases outside the gene matches. Full variable domain (missing parts from reference TRBV7-3 and TRBJ2-7): GAGVSQTPSNKVTEKGKYVELRCDPISGHTALYWYRQSLGQGPEFLIYFQGTGAADDSGLPNDRFFAVRPEGSVSTLKIQRTERGDSAVYLCASSLGTGGENSYEQYFGPGTRLTVT.

The chain uses TRBV7-8 and TRBJ1-6; a possible D gene is TRBD1 (6 bases). Germline assignment: CDR1 SGHVS and CDR2 FQNEAQ. Trimming took 2 bases from V and 13 from J, leaving 18 bases between them. The CDR3 has 15 residues. The CDR3 sequence is CASSLRTGFSSPLHF. The CDR3 DNA sequence: TGTGCCAGCAGCTTACGAACAGGGTTCAGCTCCCCCCTCCACTTT.

V usage is TRBV15 and J usage is TRBJ2-1, with no clear D. CDR1 and CDR2 (germline): LNHNV, YYDKDF (reference sequence). The CDR3 length is 14 residues. V was shortened by 0 bases and J by 8 bases, with 11 bases between the two germline ends. The DNA of the CDR3 is TGTGCCACCAGCAGAGATAAGTCGGCCCATGAGCAGTTCTTC. Translating gives CATSRDKSAHEQFF.

The chain carries TRBV28 and TRBJ1-6; possibly TRBD1 for D (5 bases). Trimming took 2 bases from V and 9 from J, leaving 8 bases between them. This CDR3 region has 13 residues. Per the germline V gene, CDR1 is MDHEN and CDR2 is SYDVKM. In nucleotides, the CDR3 is TGTGCCAGCAGTTTAGGGGGAGGTTCACCCCTCCACTTT. Its translation is CASSLGGGSPLHF.

V usage is TRBV6-5 and J usage is TRBJ1-5; 8 nucleotides match TRBD1. Germline-derived CDR1 and CDR2 are MNHEY and SVGAGI. J lost 4 bases, V lost 6 bases, and 8 bases had no gene match. The CDR3 is 15 residues long. CDR3 DNA sequence: TGTGCCAGCAGGACTCAGGGGGCGACGAATCAGCCCCAGCATTTT. Its translation is CASRTQGATNQPQHF.

The chain joins TRBV9 to TRBJ2-6; TRBD1 is a possible D gene (6 bases). V was shortened by 4 bases and J by 1 base, with 9 bases between the two germline ends. The CDR3 covers 15 residues. Looked up from germline, CDR1 is SGDLS and CDR2 is YYNGEE. The CDR3 bases are TGTGCCAGCAGCACAGGGAGTTCTGGGGCCAACGTCCTGACTTTC. It translates to CASSTGSSGANVLTF.

The CDR3, as DNA: TGTGCCAGCAGCCATCCAGTTAGGGGCACTGAAGCTTTCTTT. This codes for CASSHPVRGTEAFF. The chain has TRBV11-2 and TRBJ1-1; TRBD1 might be the D (5 bases). With 5 bases removed from V and 4 bases from J, the gap between germline ends came to 14 bases. Per the germline V gene, CDR1 is SGHAT and CDR2 is FQNNGV. This CDR3 comprises 14 residues.

This clone came up once. Other DNA sequences in this specimen translate into the identical CDR3. The CDR3 region is CASSTGPYEQYF. In nucleotides, the CDR3 is TGTGCCAGTAGTACTGGACCCTACGAGCAGTACTTC. The chain has TRBV19 and TRBJ2-7; D remains unclear. Germline V gives CDR1 LNHDA, CDR2 SQIVND (reference sequence). Trimming took off 4 bases at V and 2 bases at J, with 6 bases between the two ends. CDR3 length: 12 amino acids. Drawing the rest from reference TRBV19 and TRBJ2-7, the complete variable domain is DGGITQSPKYLFRKEGQNVTLSCEQNLNHDAMYWYRQDPGQGLRLIYYSQIVNDFQKGDIAEGYSVSREKKESFPLTVTSAQKNPTAFYLCASSTGPYEQYFGPGTRLTVT.

The V and J genes are TRBV4-3 and TRBJ1-1; 8 positions match TRBD1. Germline V gene data show CDR1 as LGHNA and CDR2 as YSLEER. The V and J ends lost 1 base and 5 bases, in that order; junction bases with no gene match: 6. This CDR3 spans 15 amino acids. This CDR3 is CASSQAEDRATEAFF. The CDR3, as DNA: TGCGCCAGCAGCCAAGCCGAGGACAGGGCGACTGAAGCTTTCTTT.

The V gene is TRBV5-1, the J gene TRBJ1-2, with 9 bases aligning to TRBD1. After removal of 1 base from V and 5 bases from J, the junction contained 3 bases not matched to a gene. The CDR3 is made up of 14 amino acids. Germline V gene sequence: CDR1 SGHRS, CDR2 YFSETQ. The CDR3: CASSLSGTGYGYTF. The CDR3 bases are TGCGCCAGCAGCTTGTCAGGGACAGGGTATGGCTACACCTTC.

This chain joins TRBV19 and TRBJ2-2, with no clear D. This CDR3 spans 15 amino acids. Per germline, CDR1 LNHDA and CDR2 SQIVND (reference sequence). V lost 7 bases, J lost 8 bases, and 20 bases lay in between. CDR3 residues: CASNTSPGIRGELFF. For the CDR3, the DNA is TGTGCCAGTAATACTTCCCCGGGTATCAGGGGGGAGCTGTTTTTT.

The V call is TRBV27, the J call TRBJ2-7, with D possibly called TRBD1 or TRBD2 (6 bases each). The CDR3 is 15 residues long. Germline V gene lookup returns CDR1 MNHEY and CDR2 SMNVEV (reference sequence). Trimming shortened V by 0 bases and J by 2 bases, and 11 bases separated the two germline ends. CDR3 in amino acids: CASSLSFRGPYEQYF. CDR3 sequence (DNA): TGTGCCAGCAGTTTATCATTTCGGGGGCCCTACGAGCAGTACTTC.

The chain joins TRBV11-2 to TRBJ1-1; TRBD1 is a possible D gene (6 bases). CDR3 length equals 16 residues. Germline V CDR1 and CDR2: SGHAT, FQNNGV. V was pared by 5 bases and J by 0 bases, with 16 bases between. The CDR3 loop is CASSLTGGKMNTEAFF. The DNA for the CDR3 is TGTGCCAGCAGCCTTACGGGGGGCAAAATGAACACTGAAGCTTTCTTT.

The V gene is TRBV13, the J gene TRBJ1-1; D is ambiguous. This CDR3 is 14 amino acids long. Germline CDR1 reads PRHDT; CDR2 reads FYEKMQ (reference sequence). V gave up 4 bases and J gave up 8 bases, with 17 bases separating them. CDR3 sequence (DNA): TGTGCCAGCAGCTGGGGAGAGGTCAAAGGGGAAGCTTTCTTT. Translating it yields CASSWGEVKGEAFF.

This chain joins TRBV5-4 and TRBJ2-2, with 12 bases lining up with TRBD2. Germline V gene data show CDR1 as SGHNT and CDR2 as YYREEE (reference sequence). The CDR3 spans 19 residues. With 1 base clipped from V and 0 bases from J, the junction kept 7 bases outside the gene matches. Written as DNA, the CDR3 is TGTGCCAGCAGCTTGTTTTTACTAGCGGGGGGCACGAACACCGGGGAGCTGTTTTTT. Its translation: CASSLFLLAGGTNTGELFF.

V and J are TRBV19 and TRBJ1-2; weak D call: TRBD1 (6 bases). The V end lost 7 bases, the J end lost 7 bases, and 19 bases lay between the germline ends. Germline CDR1 reads LNHDA; CDR2 reads SQIVND (reference sequence). This CDR3 contains 14 residues. The CDR3 nucleotides read TGTGCCAGTACCCTAGACCAGGGGCGGGTTGGCTACACCTTC. It codes for CASTLDQGRVGYTF.

The J gene is TRBJ2-2, the V gene TRBV7-3; TRBD1 matches at 8 bases. There are 14 residues in the CDR3. In germline, CDR1 is SGHTA, CDR2 FQGTGA. Unmatched junction bases numbered 4, after V lost 4 bases and J lost 6 bases. The CDR3 is CASSSRTGPGELFF. CDR3 DNA sequence: TGTGCCAGCAGCTCCCGGACAGGGCCCGGGGAGCTGTTTTTT.

The chain has TRBV6-5 and TRBJ2-7; D may be TRBD1 (5 bases). There are 13 residues in the CDR3. Trimming cost V 7 bases and J 5 bases, with 15 bases left between them. Germline assignment: CDR1 MNHEY and CDR2 SVGAGI. The CDR3 region is CASKGRVRDEQYF. The CDR3 DNA follows: TGTGCCAGCAAGGGCAGGGTTAGGGACGAGCAGTACTTC.

This chain links TRBV5-6 with TRBJ2-7; D not certain. V lost 0 bases, J lost 2 bases, and 12 bases lay in between. This CDR3 comprises 15 residues. The V gene's germline CDR1 is SGHDT and CDR2 YYEEEE. As DNA, the CDR3 is TGTGCCAGCAGCTTGGAGCAGGCCTGGACCTACGAGCAGTACTTC. It encodes CASSLEQAWTYEQYF.